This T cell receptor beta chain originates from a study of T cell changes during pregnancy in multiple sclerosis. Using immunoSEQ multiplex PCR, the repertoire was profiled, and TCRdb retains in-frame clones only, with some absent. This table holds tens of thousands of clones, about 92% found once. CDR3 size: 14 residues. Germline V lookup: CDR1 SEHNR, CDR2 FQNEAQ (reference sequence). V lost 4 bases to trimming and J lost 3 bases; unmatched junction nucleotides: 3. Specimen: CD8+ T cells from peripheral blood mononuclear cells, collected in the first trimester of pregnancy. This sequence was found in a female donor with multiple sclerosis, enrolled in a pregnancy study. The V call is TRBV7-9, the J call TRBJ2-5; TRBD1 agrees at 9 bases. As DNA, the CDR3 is TGTGCCAGCAGCTGGACAGGGGCCGAAGAGACCCAGTACTTC. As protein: CASSWTGAEETQYF.